This TCR beta chain was found in a study of T cell repertoires in cytomegalovirus infection. V was shortened by 1 base and J by 7 bases, with 14 bases between the two germline ends. The CDR3 length is 15 residues. Per the germline V gene, CDR1 is LGHNA and CDR2 is YSLEER. Notes on this clonotype: The antigen remains unidentified.

TCRdb processed the reads anew with MiXCR; each CDR3 protein has one entry. The sample includes 310,000 or so distinct CDR3 sequences, 20% to 30% of them seen just once. The sample in question was cultured PBMCs, obtained from culture after CMV antigen stimulation. The chain joins TRBV4-3 to TRBJ2-1; possibly TRBD2 for D (6 bases). The clonotype comes from a human donor in good health (CMV status not recorded). Some clones in this sample may be carry-over from other donors' samples. The CDR3 DNA reads as TGCGCCAGCAGCCAAGTGAGTAGCGGCGAAAATGAGCAGTTCTTC. It codes for CASSQVSSGENEQFF.